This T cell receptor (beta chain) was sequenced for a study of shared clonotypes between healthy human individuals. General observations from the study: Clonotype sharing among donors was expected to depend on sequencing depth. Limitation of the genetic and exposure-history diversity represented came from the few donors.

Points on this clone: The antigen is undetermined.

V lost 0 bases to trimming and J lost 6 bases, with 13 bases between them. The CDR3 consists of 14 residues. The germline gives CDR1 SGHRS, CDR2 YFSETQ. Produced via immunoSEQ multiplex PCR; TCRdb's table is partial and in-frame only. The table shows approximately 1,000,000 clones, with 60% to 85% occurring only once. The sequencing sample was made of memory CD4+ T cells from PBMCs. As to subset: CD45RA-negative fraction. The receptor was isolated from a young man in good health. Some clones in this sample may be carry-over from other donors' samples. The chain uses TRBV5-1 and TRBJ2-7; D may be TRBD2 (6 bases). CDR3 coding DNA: TGCGCCAGCAGCTTGGAGCCGCAGACTAGCGAGCAGTACTTC. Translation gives CASSLEPQTSEQYF.